This T cell receptor (beta chain) was observed in a study of blood T cell repertoires in COVID-19. The overall study: PBMCs, B-cell-depleted T cells, or T cells were the source of the cDNA or gDNA that made up the material.

This clone was picked up one time. Authors' analysis steps: Cell counts per sample came from amplifying reference gene primers. Repertoires were generated with immunoSEQ multiplex PCR, while TCRdb's copy carries only in-frame clones and drops some. Clone size and V and J calls were adopted from that table, with D and trimming inferred from the DNA. The sample lists some 250,000 clones; 84% were seen once. The CDR3 totals 14 residues. Trimming pared 2 bases from V and 0 bases from J, leaving 8 bases between. Germline CDR1 reads SGHRS; CDR2 reads YFSETQ. The sequenced sample consisted of peripheral blood. J is TRBJ1-1 and V is TRBV5-1; a possible D gene is TRBD1 (5 bases). This sequence was found in a man in his fifties with active or convalescent COVID-19. The CDR3 DNA reads as TGCGCCAGCAGCTTAGAAGGGGTGAACACTGAAGCTTTCTTT. Its protein is CASSLEGVNTEAFF.